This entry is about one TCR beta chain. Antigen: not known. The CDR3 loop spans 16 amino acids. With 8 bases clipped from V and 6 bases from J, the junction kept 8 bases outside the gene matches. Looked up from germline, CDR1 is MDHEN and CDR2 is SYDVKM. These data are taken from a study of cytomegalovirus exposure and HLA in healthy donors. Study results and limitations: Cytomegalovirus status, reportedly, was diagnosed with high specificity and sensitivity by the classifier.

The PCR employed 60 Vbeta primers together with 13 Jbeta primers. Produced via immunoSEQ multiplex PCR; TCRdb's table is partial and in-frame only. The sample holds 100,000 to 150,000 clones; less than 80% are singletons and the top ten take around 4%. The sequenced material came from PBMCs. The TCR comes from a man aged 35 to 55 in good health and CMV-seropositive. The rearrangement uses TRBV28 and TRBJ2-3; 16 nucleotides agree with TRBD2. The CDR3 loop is CASGTSGRGISDTQYF. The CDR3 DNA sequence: TGTGCCAGCGGGACTAGCGGGAGGGGTATCTCTGATACGCAGTATTTT.